Below are 32 T cell receptor beta chains sequenced from a single sample in a study of T-cell reconstitution after alpha-beta-depleted transplantation in children. The TCRbeta library was prepared with unique molecular identifiers. TCRdb re-analysed the PCR reads in MiXCR, keeping a single row per CDR3 protein. The data hold over 100,000 distinct CDR3 sequences, with over 9% observed a single time. The material sequenced was PBMCs, taken before TCRalphabeta/CD19-depleted stem cell transplant. The receptors derive from a boy between 2 and 10 years old with acute lymphoblastic leukemia, due to receive a stem cell transplant.

This clonotype was detected ten times or more. The J gene is TRBJ2-7, the V gene TRBV10-2; the D call may be TRBD1 or TRBD2 (5 bases each). V gave up 3 bases and J gave up 6 bases, with 9 bases separating them. The CDR3 is 12 amino acids. Germline V gene lookup returns CDR1 WSHSY and CDR2 SAAADI. In DNA, the CDR3 is TGCGCCAGCAGTGACTGGGGGATCGAGCAGTACTTC. Translating it yields CASSDWGIEQYF.

In this sample, this clonotype turned up a few times. The CDR3 DNA reads TGTGCCAGCAGCCCATTCATTCGTAGGGACCGGAACACTGAAGCTTTCTTT. It codes for CASSPFIRRDRNTEAFF. This sequence joins TRBV28 and TRBJ1-1; a weak D match, TRBD1 (5 bases). Trimming shortened V by 6 bases and J by 1 base, and 21 bases separated the two germline ends. Germline loops: CDR1 MDHEN, CDR2 SYDVKM. This CDR3 comprises 17 residues.

This clonotype was found many times. The chain is built from TRBV6-5 and TRBJ1-2, with D maybe TRBD1 (6 bases). Per germline, CDR1 MNHEY and CDR2 SVGAGI. The CDR3 is 13 amino acids. Here the CDR3 DNA reads TGTGCAACATCCTCCCGGGGGGGGCATGGCTACACCTTC. Encoded protein: CATSSRGGHGYTF.

This clonotype was observed a handful of times. This rearrangement joins TRBV14 to TRBJ2-3; D is undetermined. Between the trimmed V and J ends, which lost 4 bases and 10 bases, there was a span of 12 bases. Germline CDR1 and CDR2: SGHDN and FVKESK. The CDR3 is made up of 12 amino acids. DNA of the CDR3: TGTGCCAGCAGCCTCTCGTCCTGGCCGCAGTATTTT. As protein: CASSLSSWPQYF.

This clonotype was picked up many times. The rearrangement links TRBV25-1 to TRBJ2-5; 10 nucleotides align to TRBD2. V shed 1 base, J shed 2 bases, and the junction held 10 bases outside the gene matches. Germline loops: CDR1 MGHDK, CDR2 SYGVNS. The CDR3 extends over 18 amino acids. The CDR3 nucleotides are TGTGCCAGCAGTGAATCCCACTTAGCGGGAGGAATGCAAGAGACCCAGTACTTC. Translation: CASSESHLAGGMQETQYF.

This clonotype was picked up many times. This chain's CDR3 is CASSLAQTQYF. In DNA form, the CDR3 reads TGTGCCAGCAGTTTAGCGCAGACCCAGTACTTC. The V gene is TRBV12-3 or TRBV12-4, the J gene TRBJ2-5; unclear D gene. The CDR3 is made up of 11 amino acids. Between the trimmed V and J ends, which lost 0 bases and 6 bases, there was a span of 2 bases.

This clonotype was seen many times. J is TRBJ2-3 and V is TRBV5-5; D gene unclear. CDR3 size: 13 residues. Germline V gives CDR1 SGHKS, CDR2 YYEKEE (reference sequence). The ends were cut back, 1 base at V and 4 bases at J, with 7 bases in the middle. CDR3 protein: CASSLMLADTQYF. The CDR3 DNA reads TGTGCCAGCAGCTTGATGCTCGCAGATACGCAGTATTTT.

This clonotype was recorded many times. This chain links TRBV6-5 with TRBJ2-1; D is possibly TRBD2 (5 bases). CDR1 and CDR2 from the germline V gene are MNHEY and SVGAGI. The CDR3 length is 16 residues. V was cut by 0 bases and J by 7 bases, with 16 bases left in between. CDR3 in amino acids: CASSYSMTTVLNEQFF. For the CDR3, the DNA is TGTGCCAGCAGTTACTCGATGACTACCGTACTGAATGAGCAGTTCTTC.

The gene calls are TRBV30 and TRBJ2-7, with D perhaps TRBD2 (6 bases). V was trimmed by 0 bases and J by 4 bases, leaving 13 bases between them. The CDR3 totals 14 residues. The germline V gene has CDR1 GTSNPN and CDR2 SVGIG (reference sequence). CDR3 sequence: CAWSVPRERYEQYF. The CDR3 coding sequence is TGTGCCTGGAGTGTGCCCCGGGAGAGGTACGAGCAGTACTTC.

This clonotype appeared a few times. The V gene is TRBV6-5, the J gene TRBJ1-3; D ambiguous. The CDR3 loop spans 13 amino acids. Germline loops: CDR1 MNHEY, CDR2 SVGAGI. V was cut by 2 bases and J by 4 bases, with 6 bases left in between. This CDR3 reads CASSYLQGNTIYF. The CDR3 DNA follows: TGTGCCAGCAGTTACCTCCAGGGAAACACCATATATTTT.

This clonotype was counted many times. The rearrangement uses TRBV5-1 and TRBJ2-7; D uncertain. The CDR3 length is 14 residues. Germline CDR1 SGHRS, CDR2 YFSETQ. Deletions cut 1 base from V and 5 bases from J, with 13 bases between. The DNA of the CDR3 is TGCGCCAGCAGCTTGCACGAATTTCGTAACGAGCAGTACTTC. Encoded protein: CASSLHEFRNEQYF.

The chain links TRBV12-3 or TRBV12-4 to TRBJ1-2; D unclear. This CDR3 has 13 amino acids. The V end was cut by 4 bases, the J end by 4 bases, with 10 bases between. CDR3 nucleotides: TGTGCCAGCAGTTCACAGACCACCTATGGCTACACCTTC. Translating gives CASSSQTTYGYTF.

V is TRBV29-1 and J is TRBJ1-2; no reliable D call. The germline V gene has CDR1 SQVTM and CDR2 ANQGSEA. The CDR3 is made up of 12 amino acids. V dropped 7 bases and J dropped 6 bases, with 15 bases sitting between them. The CDR3 region has the DNA TGCAGCGCCGCGGACGTTGGCGATGGCTACACCTTC. The encoded protein is CSAADVGDGYTF.

This sequence joins TRBV5-4 and TRBJ2-3, with D perhaps matching TRBD2 (5 bases). This CDR3 spans 14 amino acids. Germline assignment: CDR1 SGHNT and CDR2 YYREEE (reference sequence). The V and J ends lost 3 bases and 2 bases respectively, with 10 bases between them. The CDR3 is CASSSAVHTDTQYF. The CDR3 coding sequence is TGTGCCAGCAGCTCAGCGGTCCACACAGATACGCAGTATTTT. Using reference TRBV5-4 and TRBJ2-3 for the parts outside the CDR3, the full variable domain is ETGVTQSPTHLIKTRGQQVTLRCSSQSGHNTVSWYQQALGQGPQFIFQYYREEENGRGNFPPRFSGLQFPNYSSELNVNALELDDSALYLCASSSAVHTDTQYFGPGTRLTVL.

This clonotype appeared a few times. The chain uses TRBV14 and TRBJ2-6; D tentatively reads TRBD1 or TRBD2 (5 bases each). Germline CDR1 and CDR2: SGHDN and FVKESK. V shed 0 bases and J shed 2 bases, with 14 bases lying between them. The CDR3 totals 18 residues. DNA of the CDR3: TGTGCCAGCAGCCAAGAATGGGACGGCCTTCCTGGGGCCAACGTCCTGACTTTC. The encoded protein is CASSQEWDGLPGANVLTF.

This clonotype showed up many times. The V gene is TRBV5-1, the J gene TRBJ2-1; 12 bases are shared with TRBD2. The CDR3 has 19 amino acids. V shed 0 bases and J 7 bases; nucleotides not matched to a gene: 14. Germline CDR1 SGHRS, CDR2 YFSETQ. Here the CDR3 reads CASSLAGLAGGSLGNEQFF. The CDR3 DNA follows: TGCGCCAGCAGCTTGGCAGGTCTAGCGGGAGGGAGCCTGGGAAATGAGCAGTTCTTC.

There are a few counts of this clonotype. The chain carries TRBV4-2 and TRBJ1-2, with no clear D. The CDR3 covers 15 residues. The ends were cut back, 1 base at V and 0 bases at J, with 9 bases in the middle. Germline V lookup: CDR1 LGHNA, CDR2 YNFKEQ. CDR3 nucleotides: TGTGCCAGCAGCCAAGCGTCGCATGCTAACTATGGCTACACCTTC. Translated, it gives CASSQASHANYGYTF.

There are a few counts of this clonotype. The chain employs TRBV11-2 and TRBJ2-7, with no clear D. This CDR3 spans 14 amino acids. Germline V gene data show CDR1 as SGHAT and CDR2 as FQNNGV. Deletions cut 0 bases from V and 0 bases from J, with 6 bases between. The CDR3, as DNA: TGTGCCAGCAGCTTAGACCCTGTCTCCTACGAGCAGTACTTC. Residues: CASSLDPVSYEQYF. Filled out from reference TRBV11-2 and TRBJ2-7, the complete variable domain reads EAGVAQSPRYKIIEKRQSVAFWCNPISGHATLYWYQQILGQGPKLLIQFQNNGVVDDSQLPKDRFSAERLKGVDSTLKIQPAKLEDSAVYLCASSLDPVSYEQYFGPGTRLTVT.

This clonotype was counted only a few times. The J gene is TRBJ1-2, the V gene TRBV3-1; 11 bases agree with TRBD1. Germline-derived CDR1 and CDR2 are LGHDT and YNNKEL (reference sequence). With 4 bases clipped from V and 6 bases from J, the junction kept 10 bases outside the gene matches. This CDR3 has 16 residues. As DNA, the CDR3 is TGTGCCAGCAGCCCCTACAGGACAGGGGGCAGAGATGGCTACACCTTC. Translating gives CASSPYRTGGRDGYTF. The whole variable domain, remainder taken from reference TRBV3-1 and TRBJ1-2, is DTAVSQTPKYLVTQMGNDKSIKCEQNLGHDTMYWYKQDSKKFLKIMFSYNNKELIINETVPNRFSPKSPDKAHLNLHINSLELGDSAVYFCASSPYRTGGRDGYTFGSGTRLTVV.

This clonotype has a handful of counts. V gene TRBV29-1 combines with J gene TRBJ2-1; 11 nucleotides match TRBD2. V lost 7 bases to trimming and J lost 0 bases; unmatched junction nucleotides: 23. CDR3 size: 21 residues. Per the germline V gene, CDR1 is SQVTM and CDR2 is ANQGSEA. CDR3 region: CSAWGGQGSGRARSSYNEQFF. The CDR3 region has the DNA TGCAGCGCCTGGGGGGGGCAGGGTAGCGGGAGGGCGAGGAGCTCCTACAATGAGCAGTTCTTC.

This clonotype has ten or more counts. The chain combines TRBV20-1 with TRBJ2-1; D is ambiguous. CDR3 length equals 15 residues. Germline V lookup: CDR1 DFQATT, CDR2 SNEGSKA (reference sequence). The V end was cut by 3 bases, the J end by 2 bases, with 14 bases between. CDR3 nucleotides: TGCAGTGCTAGGACATGGACGTATCCCTACAATGAGCAGTTCTTC. It codes for CSARTWTYPYNEQFF.

This clonotype has more than one count but fewer than ten. J is TRBJ1-1 and V is TRBV5-6; D remains ambiguous. From germline, CDR1 is SGHDT and CDR2 YYEEEE. Deletions cut 4 bases from V and 1 base from J, with 11 bases between. This CDR3 comprises 14 residues. CDR3 amino acids: CASSPNLWNTEAFF. DNA for the CDR3: TGTGCCAGCAGCCCCAATTTATGGAACACTGAAGCTTTCTTT.

This clonotype appeared a few times. The chain uses TRBV20-1 and TRBJ1-4, with D unresolved. Germline CDR1 DFQATT, CDR2 SNEGSKA (reference sequence). V lost 3 bases and J 3 bases, leaving 17 bases between the germline ends. This CDR3 is 16 amino acids long. CDR3 region: CSASPSLVFSNEKLFF. CDR3 nucleotide sequence: TGCAGTGCTAGCCCCTCGTTGGTTTTCTCTAATGAAAAACTGTTTTTT.

This chain links TRBV6-5 with TRBJ2-2; 11 bases match TRBD2. The CDR3 length is 18 residues. Trimming removed 0 bases from V and 8 bases from J; junction bases left unmatched: 11. Germline assignment: CDR1 MNHEY and CDR2 SVGAGI. CDR3 in amino acids: CASSYSPLAGGGSGELFF. In DNA form, the CDR3 reads TGTGCCAGCAGTTACTCCCCTCTAGCGGGAGGTGGGTCAGGGGAGCTGTTTTTT.

This clonotype has a handful of counts. The CDR3 sequence is CASSLGGIAGVVYEQFF. The CDR3 region has the DNA TGTGCCAGCAGCTTAGGGGGTATCGCGGGAGTTGTCTATGAGCAGTTCTTC. The chain is built from TRBV7-9 and TRBJ2-1, with 7 positions matching TRBD2. Per germline, CDR1 SEHNR and CDR2 FQNEAQ (reference sequence). This CDR3 spans 17 amino acids. V trimming: 1 base; J trimming: 8 bases; junction bases outside the gene matches: 14.

This clonotype was counted a few times. The chain has TRBV3-1 and TRBJ2-3; 7 bases line up with TRBD1. The CDR3 spans 17 residues. J lost 5 bases, V lost 2 bases, and 13 bases had no gene match. The germline V gene encodes CDR1 LGHDT and CDR2 YNNKEL (reference sequence). The CDR3 protein is CASSQKGKGGKGDTQYF. The CDR3 nucleotides read TGTGCCAGCAGCCAAAAGGGTAAAGGGGGCAAGGGAGATACGCAGTATTTT.

This clonotype has just a few counts. This sequence joins TRBV7-2 and TRBJ1-1, with TRBD1 matching 7 bases. The germline V gene has CDR1 SGHTA and CDR2 FQGNSA. The CDR3 has 15 residues. V trimming: 2 bases; J trimming: 5 bases; junction bases outside the gene matches: 8. The DNA of the CDR3 is TGTGCCAGCAGCTTACGAGGGGGCAGGAGTACTGAAGCTTTCTTT. Residues: CASSLRGGRSTEAFF.

The chain joins TRBV7-3 to TRBJ2-2; D unresolved. CDR1 SGHTA and CDR2 FQGTGA come from the germline V gene. The germline V and J ends were trimmed by 0 bases and 0 bases, with 2 bases remaining between them. This CDR3 comprises 14 residues. CDR3 region: CASSLTPNTGELFF. CDR3 nucleotides: TGTGCCAGCAGCTTAACCCCGAACACCGGGGAGCTGTTTTTT.

The gene calls are TRBV7-9 and TRBJ2-7, with TRBD1 identical over 7 bases. CDR3 length: 12 amino acids. Losses at the gene ends were 7 bases for V and 3 bases for J; bases not matched to a gene: 3. CDR1 and CDR2 from the germline V gene are SEHNR and FQNEAQ (reference sequence). CDR3 nucleotide sequence: TGTGCCAGCAAGGGACAGAACTACGAGCAGTACTTC. Its protein product is CASKGQNYEQYF.

This clonotype was seen many times. The chain carries TRBV5-1 and TRBJ2-3; D gene uncertain. The length of the CDR3 is 17 residues. V gave up 1 base and J gave up 2 bases, with 17 bases separating them. In germline, CDR1 is SGHRS, CDR2 YFSETQ. DNA for the CDR3: TGCGCCAGCAGCTTGAGGCCGGTCGTAGGGAACACAGATACGCAGTATTTT. As protein: CASSLRPVVGNTDTQYF.

This clonotype was counted only a few times. The chain is built from TRBV20-1 and TRBJ1-2; 7 bases agree with TRBD1. J lost 5 bases, V lost 0 bases, and 6 bases had no gene match. The CDR3 consists of 14 residues. CDR1 and CDR2 from the germline V gene are DFQATT and SNEGSKA (reference sequence). The CDR3 is CSARDGPGGYGYTF. In DNA form, the CDR3 reads TGCAGTGCTAGAGATGGACCAGGGGGGTATGGCTACACCTTC.

This clonotype turned up a few times. The V call is TRBV29-1, the J call TRBJ1-1; TRBD1 matches at 7 bases. Germline CDR1 reads SQVTM; CDR2 reads ANQGSEA. CDR3 length equals 20 residues. V lost 1 base, J lost 0 bases, and 20 bases stayed unmatched. As DNA, the CDR3 is TGCAGCGTTGAAGGCAGGAGACAGGGAATTGGCGGAGGAATGAACACTGAAGCTTTCTTT. It is translated as CSVEGRRQGIGGGMNTEAFF.